A selection of T cell receptor beta chains follows, all from one sample in a study of T cell repertoires in cytomegalovirus infection. In TCRdb, the reads were re-called with MiXCR into one record per CDR3 protein. This sample has about 98,000 distinct CDR3 sequences; 16% occur once, and the top ten carry 8% to 9.5%. Sequencing input: PBMCs. Receptors originate from a human donor in good health (CMV status not recorded). Some clones in this sample may be carry-over from other donors' samples. The CDR3 runs from the conserved cysteine through the conserved F or W. A D gene is named only where the DNA matches it firmly. Size is omitted from some rows. Given values are once, few, many or a class for expanded clones.

j_call d_call v_call clone_size cdr3_aa cdr3_nt
TRBJ2-1 TRBD2 TRBV9 - CASSPTSGGHNEQFF TGTGCCAGCAGCCCGACTAGCGGGGGGCACAATGAGCAGTTCTTC
TRBJ1-6 - TRBV18 many CASSPQAGQAYNSPLHF TGTGCCAGCTCACCACAGGCGGGACAAGCCTATAATTCACCCCTCCACTTT
TRBJ2-7 TRBD1 TRBV5-1 few CASSLGPGTGWDEQYF TGCGCCAGCAGCTTGGGGCCCGGGACAGGGTGGGACGAGCAGTACTTC
TRBJ2-5 - TRBV7-2 many CASSSRETQYF TGTGCCAGCAGCTCCCGGGAGACCCAGTACTTC
TRBJ1-5 TRBD1 TRBV5-4 - CASSINGTGAHIDQPQHF TGTGCCAGCAGCATTAACGGGACAGGGGCCCATATTGATCAGCCCCAGCATTTT
TRBJ2-7 TRBD1 TRBV27 few CASSSIKYSGTGSSLETYEQYF TGTGCCAGCAGTTCAATAAAGTATTCCGGGACAGGGTCCTCCTTAGAGACCTACGAGCAGTACTTC
TRBJ2-3 TRBD2 TRBV7-2 few CASSLAGTSGLDTQYF TGTGCCAGCAGCTTAGCCGGGACTAGTGGCTTAGATACGCAGTATTTT
TRBJ2-5 - TRBV7-2 many CASSLVGQGKTQYF TGTGCCAGCAGCTTAGTAGGGCAGGGGAAGACCCAGTACTTC
TRBJ2-2 - TRBV5-1 few CASTPISSRTGELFF TGCGCCAGCACACCCATATCCTCCCGCACCGGGGAGCTGTTTTTT
TRBJ1-1 TRBD1 TRBV7-2 many CASSPRQGLKAFF TGTGCCAGCAGCCCCAGACAGGGGTTAAAAGCTTTCTTT
TRBJ2-2 TRBD2 TRBV7-3 many CASSPTSGGTPGELFF TGTGCCAGCAGCCCGACTAGCGGGGGGACCCCCGGGGAGCTGTTTTTT
TRBJ2-3 TRBD2 TRBV12-3/TRBV12-4 few CASSSGALNTDTQYF TGTGCCAGCAGTAGCGGGGCTTTAAACACAGATACGCAGTATTTT
TRBJ2-2 - TRBV7-9 - CASSPENTGELFF TGTGCCAGCAGCCCGGAGAACACCGGGGAGCTGTTTTTT
TRBJ2-1 - TRBV5-6 many CASSLTDGGYNEQFF TGTGCCAGCAGCCTCACGGACGGGGGTTACAATGAGCAGTTCTTC
TRBJ2-2 TRBD2 TRBV20-1 few CSVPLAGTAGELFF TGCAGTGTCCCATTAGCGGGGACGGCCGGGGAGCTGTTTTTT
TRBJ1-5 TRBD1 TRBV20-1 - CSVPDRAANKPQHF TGCAGTGTCCCGGACAGGGCGGCCAATAAGCCCCAGCATTTT
TRBJ2-7 TRBD2 TRBV5-1 - CASSLMSGSHYEQYF TGCGCCAGCAGCTTGATGAGCGGGAGCCACTACGAGCAGTACTTC
TRBJ2-5 - TRBV19 - CASSPGPGQEETQYF TGTGCCAGTAGCCCCGGGCCCGGGCAGGAAGAGACCCAGTACTTC
TRBJ2-5 TRBD1 TRBV27 few CASSLSGQRETQYF TGTGCCAGCAGTCTTTCGGGACAGAGAGAGACCCAGTACTTC
TRBJ2-5 TRBD1 TRBV20-1 - CSARDTTGTGRGETQYF TGCAGTGCTAGAGACACAACCGGGACAGGGAGAGGGGAGACCCAGTACTTC
TRBJ2-7 - TRBV20-1 many CSALGRGLYEQYF TGCAGTGCTTTGGGGCGGGGGCTCTACGAGCAGTACTTC
TRBJ1-2 - TRBV12-3/TRBV12-4 - CASGRGGYTF TGTGCCAGCGGGCGGGGTGGCTACACCTTC
TRBJ1-1 - TRBV7-2 many CASSFQGRGAFF TGTGCCAGCAGCTTTCAGGGGCGAGGAGCTTTCTTT
TRBJ1-1 - TRBV7-2 many CASSRSEFASVTEAFF TGTGCCAGCAGCAGGTCCGAGTTTGCGTCGGTCACTGAAGCTTTCTTT
TRBJ2-5 TRBD2 TRBV12-3/TRBV12-4 many CASSFLAGVETQYF TGTGCCAGCAGTTTCCTAGCGGGGGTAGAGACCCAGTACTTC
TRBJ1-2 TRBD1 TRBV6-5 many CASKLQGTGGYTF TGTGCCAGCAAGCTACAGGGGACGGGTGGCTACACCTTC
TRBJ2-3 - TRBV7-8 many CASSSERHPRGTDTQYF TGTGCCAGCAGCTCGGAGCGACATCCCAGGGGCACAGATACGCAGTATTTT
TRBJ2-3 - TRBV7-3 - CASSLTGPTDTQYF TGTGCCAGCAGCTTGACAGGACCGACAGATACGCAGTATTTT
TRBJ2-1 - TRBV29-1 - CSVETSLGEQFF TGCAGCGTTGAAACTAGCTTGGGTGAGCAGTTCTTC
TRBJ2-3 TRBD2 TRBV7-3 many CASSRSGGTGDTQYF TGTGCCAGCAGCCGAAGCGGGGGTACGGGAGATACGCAGTATTTT
TRBJ2-5 - TRBV2 - CASIVSQETQYF TGTGCCAGCATAGTCAGTCAAGAGACCCAGTACTTC
TRBJ2-2 - TRBV6-1 - CASRYTGELFF TGTGCCAGCAGATACACCGGGGAGCTGTTTTTT
TRBJ1-5 - TRBV2 - CASSGGNSNQPQHF TGTGCCAGCAGCGGGGGGAATAGCAATCAGCCCCAGCATTTT
TRBJ1-2 - TRBV7-2 many CASTPGEGSYYGYTF TGTGCCAGCACCCCGGGGGAGGGGAGTTACTATGGCTACACCTTC
TRBJ2-2 TRBD2 TRBV5-4 few CASSLVSLARNTGELFF TGTGCCAGCAGCTTGGTGTCACTAGCGCGAAACACCGGGGAGCTGTTTTTT
TRBJ1-2 TRBD1 TRBV7-9 many CASSRWTGGDGDGYTF TGTGCCAGCAGCCGCTGGACAGGGGGTGACGGGGATGGCTACACCTTC
TRBJ1-2 - TRBV11-2 - CASRLKGNYGYTF TGTGCCAGCAGGTTAAAGGGGAACTATGGCTACACCTTC
TRBJ2-2 TRBD1 TRBV20-1 few CSAFGTGNTGELFF TGCAGTGCTTTTGGGACAGGGAACACCGGGGAGCTGTTTTTT
TRBJ1-6 - TRBV7-2 many CASSFHGPLHF TGTGCCAGCAGCTTCCATGGACCCCTCCACTTT
TRBJ2-3 TRBD2 TRBV24-1 few CATSEASGAITDTQYF TGTGCCACCAGTGAAGCAAGCGGGGCAATCACAGATACGCAGTATTTT
TRBJ1-2 - TRBV28 - CASSPNGVGHTTNYGYTF TGTGCCAGCAGCCCGAACGGAGTGGGGCACACGACTAACTATGGCTACACCTTC
TRBJ2-7 TRBD2 TRBV2 few CASKRLAGGPGEQYF TGTGCCAGCAAGCGACTAGCGGGGGGGCCTGGGGAGCAGTACTTC
TRBJ2-5 TRBD2 TRBV18 - CASSPPSGGYQETQYF TGTGCCAGCTCACCACCGAGCGGGGGGTACCAAGAGACCCAGTACTTC
TRBJ1-5 - TRBV6-1 few CASKWGTLWDQPQHF TGTGCCAGCAAGTGGGGGACTCTATGGGATCAGCCCCAGCATTTT
TRBJ2-2 - TRBV4-1 - CASSQEAGAGELFF TGCGCCAGCAGCCAAGAGGCCGGGGCCGGGGAGCTGTTTTTT
TRBJ1-1 - TRBV7-9 few CASSLERRTLWNTEAFF TGTGCCAGCAGCTTAGAGCGACGGACCCTGTGGAACACTGAAGCTTTCTTT